These 21 T cell receptor beta chains share one sample of origin, sequenced in a study of blood T cell repertoires in COVID-19 (TCRdb year 2020). To prepare the library, the immunoSEQ multiplex PCR assay was applied. As stored in TCRdb, this immuneACCESS dataset retains in-frame rearrangements with V and J assigned. A fraction of the clones does not appear; measured against another copy, unresolved V genes explain less than half of the discrepancy, and the remainder lacks a known reason. The sample table lists approximately 380,000 clones, around 84% of them with a count of one. The ten largest clones add up to roughly 3.6% of the sample. Input material: peripheral blood. These TCRs come from a woman under 30 with acute or convalescent COVID-19.

This chain uses TRBV2 with TRBJ1-3; D gene ambiguous. Trimming took off 1 base at V and 0 bases at J, with 7 bases between the two ends. Germline values: CDR1 SNHLY, CDR2 FYNNEI. The CDR3 length is 15 residues. CDR3 loop: CASSEGLSSGNTIYF. Here the CDR3 DNA reads TGTGCCAGCAGTGAAGGCCTGAGCTCTGGAAACACCATATATTTT.

The gene calls are TRBV7-2 and TRBJ2-3; D is unclear. V dropped 5 bases and J dropped 6 bases, with 15 bases sitting between them. The V gene's germline CDR1 is SGHTA and CDR2 FQGNSA. CDR3 length: 14 amino acids. The CDR3 reads CASSEQVGGDTQYF. The CDR3 DNA sequence: TGTGCCAGCAGCGAACAAGTTGGCGGCGATACGCAGTATTTT.

The sample holds a few counts of this clone. The V and J genes are TRBV4-2 and TRBJ2-7, with 9 positions matching TRBD2. This CDR3 contains 17 residues. The germline CDR1 and CDR2 sequences are LGHNA and YNFKEQ. The J segment lost 1 base and the V segment lost 3 bases, leaving 10 bases of the junction unmatched. CDR3 sequence: CASSQRSGGLASYEQYF. The DNA for the CDR3 is TGTGCCAGCAGCCAGAGATCGGGGGGACTAGCTTCCTACGAGCAGTACTTC.

The chain combines TRBV7-2 with TRBJ2-3, with D possibly TRBD2 on 7 matching bases. This CDR3 comprises 14 residues. The germline gives CDR1 SGHTA, CDR2 FQGNSA. The V gene lost 3 bases and the J gene lost 7 bases, with 14 bases spanning the gap. The CDR3: CASSLGGTSYTQYF. The CDR3 nucleotides are TGTGCCAGCAGCTTGGGGGGGACATCCTATACGCAGTATTTT.

The rearrangement joins TRBV28 to TRBJ2-7; D is perhaps TRBD1 (6 bases). This CDR3 has 13 amino acids. Germline V lookup: CDR1 MDHEN, CDR2 SYDVKM. Deletions cut 7 bases from V and 1 base from J, with 11 bases between. CDR3 protein: CASIYRVSYEQYF. In DNA form, the CDR3 reads TGTGCCAGCATTTACAGGGTTTCCTACGAGCAGTACTTC.

This clone showed up just a few times. The V gene is TRBV9, the J gene TRBJ2-1, with no clear D. Germline loops: CDR1 SGDLS, CDR2 YYNGEE. This CDR3 comprises 15 residues. The V end lost 2 bases, the J end lost 0 bases, and 9 bases lay between the germline ends. CDR3 amino acids: CASSVTSISYNEQFF. Written as DNA, the CDR3 is TGTGCCAGCAGCGTTACGAGTATCTCCTACAATGAGCAGTTCTTC.

This clone was seen only a few times. The rearrangement joins TRBV6-5 to TRBJ1-1; 8 positions agree with TRBD1. The trim removed 4 bases at V and 2 bases at J, leaving 3 bases unmatched. This CDR3 comprises 14 residues. Germline V gene lookup returns CDR1 MNHEY and CDR2 SVGAGI. In DNA, the CDR3 is TGTGCCAGCAGTTCGACAGGGGCCAACACTGAAGCTTTCTTT. This encodes CASSSTGANTEAFF.

The chain links TRBV3-1 (or the pseudogene TRBV3-2) to TRBJ2-7; TRBD1 aligns across 8 bases. V lost 1 base and J lost 4; bases outside the gene matches: 6. Germline V gene sequence: CDR1 LGHDT, CDR2 YNNKEL (reference sequence). This CDR3 region has 15 residues. The CDR3 is CASSQGTGWGYEQYF. The DNA for the CDR3 is TGTGCCAGCAGCCAAGGGACAGGGTGGGGTTACGAGCAGTACTTC.

This clone was counted a few times. This chain uses TRBV6-5 with TRBJ1-2, with 7 bases that match TRBD1. The CDR3 totals 13 residues. V lost 4 bases, J lost 5 bases, and 4 bases stayed unmatched. Germline CDR1 and CDR2: MNHEY and SVGAGI. The CDR3 DNA is TGTGCCAGCAGTTTGGACAGGATGTATGGCTACACCTTC. Amino acids: CASSLDRMYGYTF.

The V gene is TRBV28, the J gene TRBJ2-7; 7 bases align to TRBD1. The CDR3 loop spans 15 amino acids. Germline values: CDR1 MDHEN, CDR2 SYDVKM. With 6 bases clipped from V and 2 bases from J, the junction kept 10 bases outside the gene matches. The CDR3 reads CASRPTGQVPYEQYF. DNA of the CDR3: TGTGCCAGCAGGCCTACCGGACAGGTCCCCTACGAGCAGTACTTC.

The V gene is TRBV19, the J gene TRBJ2-7; TRBD2 might be the D (6 bases). V lost 6 bases and J lost 3, with 15 bases in between. The CDR3 is 14 residues long. Germline values: CDR1 LNHDA, CDR2 SQIVND (reference sequence). This chain's CDR3 is CASSLSGESYEQYF. CDR3 in DNA: TGTGCCAGTAGCCTGTCGGGGGAGAGCTACGAGCAGTACTTC. Supplemented by reference TRBV19 and TRBJ2-7, the full variable domain reads DGGITQSPKYLFRKEGQNVTLSCEQNLNHDAMYWYRQDPGQGLRLIYYSQIVNDFQKGDIAEGYSVSREKKESFPLTVTSAQKNPTAFYLCASSLSGESYEQYFGPGTRLTVT.

This chain links TRBV6-5 with TRBJ1-5, with D tentatively TRBD1 (6 bases). The CDR3 runs 15 residues. V lost 4 bases and J 7 bases, leaving 17 bases between the germline ends. Germline V gives CDR1 MNHEY, CDR2 SVGAGI. The CDR3 loop reads CASSSVTGLGQPQHF. Here the CDR3 DNA reads TGTGCCAGCAGTTCCGTCACAGGGCTGGGACAGCCCCAGCATTTT.

This chain uses TRBV29-1 with TRBJ2-5; unclear D gene. Germline V gene lookup returns CDR1 SQVTM and CDR2 ANQGSEA. V lost 0 bases and J 2 bases, leaving 10 bases between the germline ends. CDR3 length equals 14 residues. CDR3 coding DNA: TGCAGCGTTGAAGATGCGGCGGAACAAGAGACCCAGTACTTC. Residues: CSVEDAAEQETQYF.

The chain uses TRBV10-1 and TRBJ2-3; TRBD1 matches 9 bases. This CDR3 spans 14 amino acids. Trimming cost V 2 bases and J 6 bases; bases outside gene matches: 3. Germline V gene lookup returns CDR1 WNHNN and CDR2 SYGVQD (reference sequence). CDR3 nucleotide sequence: TGCGCCAGCAGTGAGGGACAGGGGAGCGATACGCAGTATTTT. Its protein product is CASSEGQGSDTQYF.

The count of this clone is one. The V gene is TRBV3-1 (or the pseudogene TRBV3-2), the J gene TRBJ2-1; D perhaps matches TRBD2 (6 bases). Germline V gene lookup returns CDR1 LGHDT and CDR2 YNNKEL (reference sequence). V was clipped by 1 base and J by 0 bases, with 7 bases between them. The CDR3 has 15 residues. The CDR3 region has the DNA TGTGCCAGCAGCCAAGTCGGGGGCTCCTACAATGAGCAGTTCTTC. This gives the protein CASSQVGGSYNEQFF.

The chain links TRBV30 to TRBJ1-2; possible D gene TRBD1, 5 bases. V was cut by 4 bases and J by 2 bases, with 8 bases left in between. CDR1 GTSNPN and CDR2 SVGIG come from the germline V gene (reference sequence). This CDR3 contains 12 residues. The CDR3 protein is CAWIQDNYGYTF. The CDR3 nucleotides read TGTGCCTGGATACAGGACAACTATGGCTACACCTTC.

This chain uses TRBV24-1 with TRBJ2-7, with unresolved D. Germline V gene lookup returns CDR1 KGHDR and CDR2 SFDVKD. This CDR3 is 13 amino acids long. Trimming left V 3 bases short and J 5 bases short, with 10 bases between. The CDR3 nucleotides read TGTGCCACCAGTGATATAGAGTTCGACGAGCAGTACTTC. Its translation: CATSDIEFDEQYF.

The rearrangement links TRBV5-1 to TRBJ1-1; TRBD1 matches 8 bases. The V gene's germline CDR1 is SGHRS and CDR2 YFSETQ. CDR3 length: 14 residues. Losses at the gene ends were 1 base for V and 14 bases for J; bases not matched to a gene: 13. Here the CDR3 DNA reads TGCGCCAGCAGCTTGTTCCGGACAGGGAGGCTTACATTCTTT. Translated, it gives CASSLFRTGRLTFF.

This clone was recorded once. CDR3 sequence (DNA): TGTGCCAGTGGGGACAGGGTCGACGAGCAGTACTTC. Translated: CASGDRVDEQYF. This rearrangement joins TRBV25-1 to TRBJ2-7, with 9 bases aligning to TRBD1. CDR1 and CDR2 from the germline V gene are MGHDK and SYGVNS. The CDR3 runs 12 residues. Losses at the gene ends were 9 bases for V and 5 bases for J; bases not matched to a gene: 5.

This chain links TRBV5-1 with TRBJ2-1; 11 nucleotides line up with TRBD2. The germline V gene has CDR1 SGHRS and CDR2 YFSETQ. Trimming cost V 1 base and J 2 bases; bases outside gene matches: 5. This CDR3 is 17 amino acids long. The CDR3 sequence: CASSLSVAGGPYNEQFF. In DNA, the CDR3 is TGCGCCAGCAGCTTGTCTGTAGCGGGGGGGCCCTACAATGAGCAGTTCTTC. The full variable domain, with the rest looked up from reference TRBV5-1 and TRBJ2-1, is KAGVTQTPRYLIKTRGQQVTLSCSPISGHRSVSWYQQTPGQGLQFLFEYFSETQRNKGNFPGRFSGRQFSNSRSEMNVSTLELGDSALYLCASSLSVAGGPYNEQFFGPGTRLTVL.

The V gene is TRBV28, the J gene TRBJ2-7; 7 positions match TRBD1. The CDR3 contains 16 residues. V lost 6 bases, J lost 6 bases, and 17 bases stayed unmatched. CDR1 and CDR2 from the germline V gene are MDHEN and SYDVKM. This CDR3 reads CASSTPGAGGFSEQYF. The CDR3 DNA reads as TGTGCCAGCAGCACACCTGGGGCAGGGGGATTTTCCGAGCAGTACTTC.